Below, 27 T cell receptor beta chains from the same sample are listed, as sequenced in a study of shared clonotypes between healthy human individuals. Clones were read by immunoSEQ multiplex PCR, and TCRdb kept only the in-frame ones, dropping some. Among nearly 1,000,000 clones, approximately 80% were seen once, and the ten largest hold about 1.5%. Sample: memory CD4+ T cells sorted from blood. The subset: CD45RA-negative fraction. These TCRs come from a man between 18 and 29 years old in good health.

The chain is built from TRBV7-9 and TRBJ2-3; TRBD2 agrees at 8 bases. Germline CDR1 reads SEHNR; CDR2 reads FQNEAQ (reference sequence). This CDR3 region has 16 residues. V shed 8 bases, J shed 4 bases, and the junction held 14 bases outside the gene matches. The DNA for the CDR3 is TGTGCCAGCGGCAGGGCCTCCAGCGGGAGTTCAGATACGCAGTATTTT. It encodes CASGRASSGSSDTQYF.

The chain employs TRBV18 and TRBJ1-1; tentative D call: TRBD1 (5 bases). The CDR3 sequence is 13 residues long. Trimming cost V 5 bases and J 6 bases, with 13 bases left between them. Germline V gene data show CDR1 as KGHSH and CDR2 as LQKENI. The CDR3 loop reads CASSNRRTAEAFF. The CDR3 DNA reads as TGTGCCAGCTCAAACAGGAGAACAGCTGAAGCTTTCTTT. Based on the CDR3 plus reference TRBV18 and TRBJ1-1, the full variable domain is NAGVMQNPRHLVRRRGQEARLRCSPMKGHSHVYWYRQLPEEGLKFMVYLQKENIIDESGMPKERFSAEFPKEGPSILRIQQVVRGDSAAYFCASSNRRTAEAFFGQGTRLTVV.

The chain links TRBV11-2 to TRBJ1-4, with D maybe TRBD1 (5 bases). This CDR3 has 15 amino acids. Germline V lookup: CDR1 SGHAT, CDR2 FQNNGV. The V end lost 5 bases, the J end lost 6 bases, and 16 bases lay between the germline ends. This CDR3 is CASSPGQVQHEKLFF. For the CDR3, the DNA is TGTGCCAGCAGCCCCGGACAAGTCCAGCATGAAAAACTGTTTTTT.

This sequence joins TRBV15 and TRBJ1-5; the match to TRBD1 covers 7 bases. V shed 8 bases and J 6 bases; nucleotides not matched to a gene: 7. The length of the CDR3 is 13 residues. Germline CDR1 and CDR2: LNHNV and YYDKDF (reference sequence). The CDR3 spells CATGGGLGQPQHF. CDR3 sequence (DNA): TGTGCCACCGGAGGGGGCTTGGGTCAGCCCCAGCATTTT.

The chain has TRBV2 and TRBJ1-5; D gene unclear. The CDR3 sequence is 15 residues long. V gave up 6 bases and J gave up 2 bases, with 14 bases separating them. Germline CDR1 is SNHLY and CDR2 is FYNNEI. CDR3 loop: CASSPMASGNQPQHF. The CDR3 DNA sequence: TGTGCCAGCAGCCCCATGGCCAGTGGCAATCAGCCCCAGCATTTT.

This clone was observed a handful of times. This chain links TRBV15 with TRBJ2-2, with TRBD1 as a possible D gene (6 bases). CDR3 size: 16 residues. Trimming left V 5 bases short and J 2 bases short, with 15 bases between. Germline values: CDR1 LNHNV, CDR2 YYDKDF (reference sequence). CDR3 nucleotide sequence: TGTGCCACCAGCCGACGACAGGACCTAAACACCGGGGAGCTGTTTTTT. Translation gives CATSRRQDLNTGELFF. The full variable domain, rest sourced from reference TRBV15 and TRBJ2-2, is DAMVIQNPRYQVTQFGKPVTLSCSQTLNHNVMYWYQQKSSQAPKLLFHYYDKDFNNEADTPDNFQSRRPNTSFCFLDIRSPGLGDTAMYLCATSRRQDLNTGELFFGEGSRLTVL.

The V gene is TRBV5-1, the J gene TRBJ2-5; unclear D gene. CDR3 length: 15 amino acids. V lost 1 base, J lost 5 bases, and 15 bases lay in between. Germline-derived CDR1 and CDR2 are SGHRS and YFSETQ. The CDR3 region is CASSLFASEGETQYF. As DNA, the CDR3 is TGCGCCAGCAGCTTGTTCGCGAGCGAAGGCGAGACCCAGTACTTC.

The chain combines TRBV28 with TRBJ2-5; 8 bases match TRBD1. The better agreement between TRBJ2-7 and the DNA end casts doubt on the J call. From germline, CDR1 is MDHEN and CDR2 SYDVKM. This CDR3 spans 13 amino acids. The DNA of the CDR3 is TGTGCCAGCAGTATCGGACAGGGATACGAGCAGTACTTC. It encodes CASSIGQGYEQYF.

The V and J genes are TRBV30 and TRBJ1-1; 7 nucleotides agree with TRBD1. Germline V gives CDR1 GTSNPN, CDR2 SVGIG (reference sequence). V shed 1 base, J shed 1 base, and the junction held 6 bases outside the gene matches. This CDR3 comprises 15 residues. The CDR3 nucleotides are TGTGCCTGGAGTGGACAGGGAAGTCGGAACACTGAAGCTTTCTTT. It specifies CAWSGQGSRNTEAFF. The full variable domain, in which reference TRBV30 and TRBJ1-1 provide the parts outside the CDR3, is SQTIHQWPATLVQPVGSPLSLECTVEGTSNPNLYWYRQAAGRGLQLLFYSVGIGQISSEVPQNLSASRPQDRQFILSSKKLLLSDSGFYLCAWSGQGSRNTEAFFGQGTRLTVV.

V gene TRBV30 combines with J gene TRBJ2-1; no clear D. The CDR3 contains 12 residues. With 2 bases removed from V and 8 bases from J, the gap between germline ends came to 10 bases. Per germline, CDR1 GTSNPN and CDR2 SVGIG (reference sequence). CDR3 sequence (DNA): TGTGCCTGGAGTCCCACCCCCCATGAGCAGTTCTTC. The encoded protein is CAWSPTPHEQFF.

The rearrangement links TRBV9 to TRBJ2-5; TRBD1 matches at 7 bases. J lost 2 bases, V lost 0 bases, and 1 base had no gene match. Germline V lookup: CDR1 SGDLS, CDR2 YYNGEE. CDR3 size: 14 residues. CDR3 residues: CASSVEQGQETQYF. The CDR3 DNA follows: TGTGCCAGCAGCGTAGAACAGGGGCAAGAGACCCAGTACTTC.

The chain has TRBV27 and TRBJ2-7; 10 bases line up with TRBD1. The CDR3 is 15 amino acids. Germline CDR1 reads MNHEY; CDR2 reads SMNVEV (reference sequence). With V trimmed by 0 bases and J by 3 bases, 2 bases remained unmatched. The CDR3 DNA follows: TGTGCCAGCAGTTTATCGGGACAGGGGTTCTACGAGCAGTACTTC. Its translation is CASSLSGQGFYEQYF.

V is TRBV28 and J is TRBJ2-1; TRBD1 aligns across 12 bases. Germline V lookup: CDR1 MDHEN, CDR2 SYDVKM. The V gene end was trimmed by 5 bases and the J gene end by 7 bases; junction bases not matched to a gene: 6. There are 15 residues in the CDR3. The CDR3 nucleotides are TGTGCCAGCAGTGCCGGGACAGGGGGCTGGAATGAGCAGTTCTTC. Protein product: CASSAGTGGWNEQFF.

The chain joins TRBV9 to TRBJ1-3; D perhaps matches TRBD1 (5 bases). Germline CDR1 is SGDLS and CDR2 is YYNGEE. The germline V and J ends were trimmed by 6 bases and 3 bases, with 13 bases remaining between them. The CDR3 spans 14 residues. The CDR3: CASNTGVGGNTIYF. The CDR3 DNA reads TGTGCCAGCAACACGGGGGTGGGTGGAAACACCATATATTTT.

The chain carries TRBV13 and TRBJ1-6; D uncertain. Germline V gene data show CDR1 as PRHDT and CDR2 as FYEKMQ (reference sequence). The CDR3 sequence is 13 residues long. The V end lost 4 bases, the J end lost 9 bases, and 10 bases lay between the germline ends. This chain's CDR3 is CASSSGDASPLHF. The CDR3 DNA sequence: TGTGCCAGCAGCTCCGGAGACGCTTCACCCCTCCACTTT.

The chain has TRBV19 and TRBJ2-7, with D perhaps TRBD1 (7 bases). Germline V CDR1 and CDR2: LNHDA, SQIVND (reference sequence). Trimming shortened V by 10 bases and J by 0 bases, and 19 bases separated the two germline ends. This CDR3 contains 15 residues. The CDR3, as DNA: TGTGCCACAAAGACAGGGTTTAGCGGCTCCTACGAGCAGTACTTC. Translating it yields CATKTGFSGSYEQYF.

The V and J genes are TRBV30 and TRBJ2-3; D is unresolved. This CDR3 contains 14 residues. Trimming took off 7 bases at V and 0 bases at J, with 14 bases between the two ends. CDR1 and CDR2 from the germline V gene are GTSNPN and SVGIG (reference sequence). CDR3 nucleotide sequence: TGTGCCTCGACGGGCCCCTCAAGCACAGATACGCAGTATTTT. Protein: CASTGPSSTDTQYF.

Notes on this clone: The sample has other DNA sequences that encode this CDR3 too. The V gene is TRBV20-1, the J gene TRBJ1-2, with D maybe TRBD1 (5 bases). Deletions cut 6 bases from V and 3 bases from J, with 8 bases between. The CDR3 loop spans 11 amino acids. Germline loops: CDR1 DFQATT, CDR2 SNEGSKA (reference sequence). The chain's CDR3 is CSAATDYGYTF. The DNA for the CDR3 is TGCAGTGCAGCGACAGACTATGGCTACACCTTC.

This chain joins TRBV6-1 and TRBJ2-2, with D uncertain. This CDR3 contains 14 residues. Trimming cost V 4 bases and J 4 bases, with 10 bases left between them. Germline assignment: CDR1 MNHNS and CDR2 SASEGT. The CDR3 DNA reads as TGTGCCAGCAGTGGCGCACTGTCCACCGGGGAGCTGTTTTTT. This codes for CASSGALSTGELFF.

V usage is TRBV11-2 and J usage is TRBJ2-3, with 8 bases aligning to TRBD2. Germline lookup yields CDR1 SGHAT and CDR2 FQNNGV. This CDR3 is 15 amino acids long. Trimming at V came to 5 bases and at J to 3 bases, leaving 7 bases not matched to a gene. The CDR3: CASSPGLVGTDTQYF. Written as DNA, the CDR3 is TGTGCCAGCAGCCCGGGACTAGTCGGGACAGATACGCAGTATTTT.

This rearrangement joins TRBV7-9 to TRBJ2-3; 8 positions agree with TRBD1. The V gene's germline CDR1 is SEHNR and CDR2 FQNEAQ (reference sequence). CDR3 length equals 12 residues. The junction had 2 bases not matched to a gene; V was cut back by 5 bases and J by 7 bases. The CDR3, as DNA: TGTGCCAGCAGCCAGGGGGCGTATACGCAGTATTTT. Translation: CASSQGAYTQYF. Complete variable domain (other parts from reference TRBV7-9 and TRBJ2-3): DTGVSQNPRHKITKRGQNVTFRCDPISEHNRLYWYRQTLGQGPEFLTYFQNEAQLEKSRLLSDRFSAERPKGSFSTLEIQRTEQGDSAMYLCASSQGAYTQYFGPGTRLTVL.

Concerning this clone itself: The junction and the germline gene differ at one end; a read error may be behind it. The chain employs TRBV7-7 and TRBJ2-1, with 10 bases aligning to TRBD2. The CDR3 has 15 amino acids. Germline-derived CDR1 and CDR2 are SSHAT and FNYEAQ (reference sequence). The CDR3 DNA is TGTGCTAGCAGCGCTTCTAGCGGGAGTAACAATGAGCAGTTCTTC. Amino acids: CASSASSGSNNEQFF.

In this sample, this clone turned up many times. The chain couples TRBV11-3 to TRBJ2-3; 9 bases align to TRBD2. With 5 bases clipped from V and 4 bases from J, the junction kept 10 bases outside the gene matches. Germline assignment: CDR1 SGHNT and CDR2 YENEEA. This CDR3 is built from 16 residues. CDR3 loop: CASSAGGMMGSDTQYF. Written as DNA, the CDR3 is TGTGCCAGCAGCGCGGGGGGGATGATGGGTTCAGATACGCAGTATTTT.

The chain links TRBV9 to TRBJ2-7, with D perhaps TRBD1 (5 bases). The V end was cut by 3 bases, the J end by 6 bases, with 13 bases between. The germline V gene encodes CDR1 SGDLS and CDR2 YYNGEE. The length of the CDR3 is 13 residues. Here the CDR3 reads CASSARQQAEQYF. DNA for the CDR3: TGTGCCAGCAGCGCCCGACAGCAAGCCGAGCAGTACTTC.

The rearrangement joins TRBV11-2 to TRBJ1-5; 7 positions agree with TRBD1. The CDR3 spans 13 residues. Per the germline V gene, CDR1 is SGHAT and CDR2 is FQNNGV. With 4 bases clipped from V and 7 bases from J, the junction kept 4 bases outside the gene matches. CDR3 nucleotides: TGTGCCAGCAGCTGGTTACAGGGGCAGCCCCAGCATTTT. Amino acid sequence: CASSWLQGQPQHF.

This clone has only a few counts. The same CDR3 also results from other DNA sequences found in this sample. The chain has TRBV2 and TRBJ1-6; D unresolved. CDR1 and CDR2 from the germline V gene are SNHLY and FYNNEI. The CDR3 contains 14 residues. The V and J ends lost 6 bases and 0 bases respectively, with 6 bases between them. The CDR3 region has the DNA TGTGCCAGCAGCCAGAGCTCCTATAATTCACCCCTCCACTTT. It is translated as CASSQSSYNSPLHF.

The chain carries TRBV4-3 and TRBJ1-5; D is ambiguous. V lost 0 bases and J lost 0, with 3 bases in between. This CDR3 region has 14 residues. CDR1 is LGHNA and CDR2 is YSLEER in the germline V gene. The CDR3 DNA reads TGCGCCAGCAGCCAAGAAGGTAGCAATCAGCCCCAGCATTTT. Translated, it gives CASSQEGSNQPQHF.